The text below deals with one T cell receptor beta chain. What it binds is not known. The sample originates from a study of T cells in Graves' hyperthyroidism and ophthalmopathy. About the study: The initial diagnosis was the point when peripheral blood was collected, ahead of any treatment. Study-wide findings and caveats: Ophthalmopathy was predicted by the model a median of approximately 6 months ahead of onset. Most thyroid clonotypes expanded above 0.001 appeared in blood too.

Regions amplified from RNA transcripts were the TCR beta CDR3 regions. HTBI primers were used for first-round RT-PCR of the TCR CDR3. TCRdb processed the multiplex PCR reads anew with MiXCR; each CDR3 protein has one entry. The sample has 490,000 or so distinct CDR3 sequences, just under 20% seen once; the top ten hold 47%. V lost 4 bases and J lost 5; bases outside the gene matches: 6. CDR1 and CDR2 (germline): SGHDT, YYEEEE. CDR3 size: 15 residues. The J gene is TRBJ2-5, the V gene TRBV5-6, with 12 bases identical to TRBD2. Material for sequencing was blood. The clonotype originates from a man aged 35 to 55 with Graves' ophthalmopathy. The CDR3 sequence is CASSEGLAGRETQYF. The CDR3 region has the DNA TGTGCCAGCAGCGAGGGACTAGCGGGTCGGGAGACCCAGTACTTC.